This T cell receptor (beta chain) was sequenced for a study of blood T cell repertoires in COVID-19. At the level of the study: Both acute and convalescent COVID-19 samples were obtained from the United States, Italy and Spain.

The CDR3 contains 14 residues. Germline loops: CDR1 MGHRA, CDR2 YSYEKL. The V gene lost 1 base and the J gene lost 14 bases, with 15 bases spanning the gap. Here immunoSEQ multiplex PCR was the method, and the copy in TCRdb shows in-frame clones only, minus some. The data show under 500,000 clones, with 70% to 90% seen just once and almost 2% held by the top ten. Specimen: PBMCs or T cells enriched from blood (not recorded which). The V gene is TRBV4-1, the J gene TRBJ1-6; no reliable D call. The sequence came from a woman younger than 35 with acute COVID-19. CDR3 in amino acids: CASSQGFGGSALHF. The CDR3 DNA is TGCGCCAGCAGCCAAGGATTCGGCGGGTCAGCCCTCCACTTT.